This T cell receptor (beta chain) was documented in a study of regulatory T cells in long-lasting Graves disease. Indicated time point: newly diagnosed GD, antithyroid drugs for less than 3 months. Scientists built the TCR library using RNA that was extracted from PBMCs. Construction of the TCR beta libraries employed iRepertoire HTBI primers in conjunction with Arm-PCR of CDR3 regions. One entry per CDR3 protein results from TCRdb running MiXCR on the multiplex PCR reads. Of around 480,000 distinct CDR3 sequences in the sample, 15% to 20% were seen once. The CDR3 covers 15 residues. Trimming left V 10 bases short and J 8 bases short, with 24 bases between. CDR1 is MNHNS and CDR2 is SASEGT in the germline V gene. These data also formed part of another study, on T cells in Graves' hyperthyroidism and ophthalmopathy.

V gene TRBV6-1 combines with J gene TRBJ1-5, with D possibly being TRBD1 (6 bases). Sample: peripheral blood mononuclear cells (PBMCs), taken at new diagnosis, from a patient treated with antithyroid drugs. The TCR originated in a woman aged 35-65 years with Graves disease. CDR3 sequence: CATGVGTPVVKPQHF. The CDR3 nucleotides are TGTGCCACCGGCGTTGGGACACCAGTAGTAAAGCCCCAGCATTTT.